The rows below give T cell receptor beta chains drawn from one sample of a study of cytomegalovirus exposure and HLA in healthy donors. Clones were read by immunoSEQ multiplex PCR, and TCRdb kept only the in-frame ones, dropping some. The sample lists 99,000 or so clones, about 70% occurring once. Sequenced: PBMCs. These receptors were taken from a man aged 25-45 years in good health and CMV-seronegative. The conserved cysteine and the conserved F or W are not part of the CDR3 here.

CDR3 length: 15; J gene: TRBJ2-1; V gene: TRBV5-8; CDR3 protein: ASIPSPLLALYNEQF
CDR3 length: 14; J gene: TRBJ1-1; V gene: TRBV6-6; CDR3 protein: ASNQRAIQTHTEAF
CDR3 length: 17; J gene: TRBJ2-3; V gene: TRBV28; CDR3 protein: ASSPSAGVALREADTQY
CDR3 length: 16; J gene: TRBJ2-2; V gene: TRBV11-2; CDR3 protein: ASSLDVGLARATGELF
CDR3 length: 13; J gene: TRBJ2-7; V gene: TRBV29-1; CDR3 protein: SVALGPRVVDEQY
CDR3 length: 15; J gene: TRBJ2-2; V gene: TRBV15; CDR3 protein: ATSRELAGGGAGELF
CDR3 length: 15; J gene: TRBJ2-1; V gene: TRBV28; CDR3 protein: ASSPTGGARFYNEQF
CDR3 length: 13; J gene: TRBJ2-1; V gene: TRBV5-1; CDR3 protein: ASSSGQGDYNEQF
CDR3 length: 13; J gene: TRBJ2-7; V gene: TRBV28; CDR3 protein: ASRGLAGGRSEQY
CDR3 length: 13; J gene: TRBJ2-7; V gene: TRBV5-5; CDR3 protein: ASSVSRDRFYEQY
CDR3 length: 13; J gene: TRBJ1-1; V gene: TRBV4-1; CDR3 protein: ASSQDPAQGAEAF
CDR3 length: 16; J gene: TRBJ2-1; V gene: TRBV5-6; CDR3 protein: ASSSETGAGGSYNEQF
CDR3 length: 13; J gene: TRBJ2-2; V gene: TRBV25-1; CDR3 protein: ASGGYGSRTGELF
CDR3 length: 10; J gene: TRBJ2-7; V gene: TRBV28; CDR3 protein: ASSLPSGEQY
CDR3 length: 13; J gene: TRBJ1-2; V gene: TRBV5-4; CDR3 protein: ASSQAVSGGYGYT
CDR3 length: 11; J gene: TRBJ2-7; V gene: TRBV19; CDR3 protein: ATGLADSYEQY
CDR3 length: 11; J gene: TRBJ1-1; V gene: TRBV5-4; CDR3 protein: ASSATGGPEAF
CDR3 length: 13; J gene: TRBJ2-7; V gene: TRBV5-5; CDR3 protein: ASSPPGVEIYEQY
CDR3 length: 11; J gene: TRBJ2-1; V gene: TRBV18; CDR3 protein: ASSPLPVNEQF
CDR3 length: 9; J gene: TRBJ1-2; V gene: TRBV20-1; CDR3 protein: SASVGRGYT
CDR3 length: 14; J gene: TRBJ2-3; V gene: TRBV30; CDR3 protein: AWSRGLAGGTDTQY
CDR3 length: 10; J gene: TRBJ1-1; V gene: TRBV10-3; CDR3 protein: AISERDTEAF
CDR3 length: 13; J gene: TRBJ2-7; V gene: TRBV7-9; CDR3 protein: SSSLGRAKEDEQY
CDR3 length: 12; J gene: TRBJ2-7; V gene: TRBV6-1; CDR3 protein: ASSTGGIPYEQY
CDR3 length: 13; J gene: TRBJ2-7; V gene: TRBV2; CDR3 protein: ASSTPGDRGYEQY
CDR3 length: 14; J gene: TRBJ2-7; V gene: TRBV4-3; CDR3 protein: ASSPDFRGGSDEQY
CDR3 length: 14; J gene: TRBJ1-1; V gene: TRBV2; CDR3 protein: ASKTGTGLLNTEAF
CDR3 length: 17; J gene: TRBJ2-3; V gene: TRBV19; CDR3 protein: ASSPTASVLAGVPDTQY
CDR3 length: 14; J gene: TRBJ2-1; V gene: TRBV11-2; CDR3 protein: ASSLEPLAGGDEQF
CDR3 length: 11; J gene: TRBJ1-5; V gene: TRBV5-1; CDR3 protein: ASSLSPGQGWH
CDR3 length: 10; J gene: TRBJ2-4; V gene: TRBV30; CDR3 protein: ASGQAKNIQY
CDR3 length: 13; J gene: TRBJ1-2; V gene: TRBV6-6; CDR3 protein: ASSFGTGISQGHT
CDR3 length: 11; J gene: TRBJ2-1; V gene: TRBV19; CDR3 protein: ASSPGPGGEQF
CDR3 length: 13; J gene: TRBJ2-2; V gene: TRBV28; CDR3 protein: ASSFPGGNTGELF
CDR3 length: 12; J gene: TRBJ1-5; V gene: TRBV2; CDR3 protein: ASSVEGGNQPQH
CDR3 length: 9; J gene: TRBJ2-3; V gene: TRBV20-1; CDR3 protein: SASSPDTQY
CDR3 length: 13; J gene: TRBJ1-2; V gene: TRBV7-9; CDR3 protein: ASSLGSAGIYGYT
CDR3 length: 12; J gene: TRBJ1-1; V gene: TRBV6-5; CDR3 protein: ASSEVGKNTEAF
CDR3 length: 14; J gene: TRBJ2-2; V gene: TRBV15; CDR3 protein: ATSRPGQGRSGELF
CDR3 length: 11; J gene: TRBJ2-2; V gene: TRBV7-3; CDR3 protein: ASSQDRERELF